The subject of this entry is one TCR beta chain. What it binds is not known. The V gene's germline CDR1 is GTSNPN and CDR2 SVGIG (reference sequence). Trimming at V came to 3 bases and at J to 2 bases, leaving 5 bases not matched to a gene. The CDR3 loop spans 14 amino acids. Repertoires were generated with immunoSEQ multiplex PCR, while TCRdb's copy carries only in-frame clones and drops some. Of around 130,000 clones listed, around 90% are singletons. The entry originates in a study of graft-versus-host responses after intestinal transplantation. This clonotype originated in a human donor who received an intestinal transplant. The rearrangement uses TRBV30 and TRBJ2-3, with TRBD2 matching over 7 bases. The input for sequencing was unstimulated CD4+ T cells sorted from spleen or lymph node cells, taken before intestinal transplant. This CDR3 is CAWSSSGYTDTQYF. DNA for the CDR3: TGTGCCTGGAGCTCTAGCGGATACACAGATACGCAGTATTTT.